This T cell receptor (beta chain) is drawn from a study of shared clonotypes between healthy human individuals (dated by TCRdb to about 2020). Background for the entire study: The cohort included three men and a couple of women between 18 and 49 years of age. To estimate repertoire size and how much clonotypes are shared between individuals, the study performed deep sequencing of blood TCR repertoires from a few healthy adults. Libraries were prepared and TCR repertoires were sequenced by different laboratories using diverse techniques, in order to increase sequencing depth and limit assay-specific biases. Leukapheresis yielded between about 0.9 and 9.5 billion PBMCs per donor.

The donors were healthy, HIV-negative adults with no recently reported acute infections or vaccinations. Only Caucasian adults living in Nashville, Tennessee, USA were represented among the donors. For unsorted samples, 90 million or so PBMCs were counted and genomic DNA was extracted with the QIAamp DNA Blood Mini kit. After blood collection by leukapheresis, PBMCs were isolated using Ficoll-Histopaque density gradient centrifugation and then cryopreserved in the vapor phase of liquid nitrogen. After removal of 5 bases from V and 3 bases from J, the junction retains 8 bases not matched to a gene. The CDR3 holds 15 amino acids from the cysteine to the phenylalanine. Kept here is only the CDR3 DNA, which spans 45 bases and is read in frame from base 1. CDR1 and CDR2 were assigned from the germline V gene as SGHDT and YYEEEE. The full study reports these points: Because the study included only a small number of donors, the genetic and exposure-history diversity represented was limited. Pairwise subsampling led to the expectation that sequencing depth would affect the degree of clonotype sharing among donors. Sampling was limited to blood, and TCR repertoires in tissue likely differ from TCR repertoires in blood.

Using the deep immunoSEQ assay, multiplex PCR amplified TCR CDR3 regions from genomic DNA. Genomic DNA extracted from each cell subset was distributed evenly over all wells of several immunoSEQ 96-well plates, and each plate served as one replicate. For unsorted PBMC, around 0.3 ug genomic DNA, equal to 30,000 or so T cell genomes, was loaded into each replicate PCR. Ten immunoSEQ deep assay plates were used to sequence the unsorted PBMC genomic DNA. The purified libraries were quantified using a Qubit 3.0 fluorometer, sized with a Bioanalyzer 2100, and then quantified again using the KAPA Library Quantification kit. Every immunoSEQ 96-well plate was sequenced on a dedicated single-read 150-cycle Illumina NextSeq 550 flow cell. The original methods were these. Because the immunoSEQ output included only junctional sequences and no quality scores, the filtering could not be the same as the filtering used for full-length reads. To assign V/J genes and CDR3, sequences were annotated against IMGT germline references using PyIR, a Python wrapper for IgBLAST v1.9. Reads were removed for weak V/J assignments (E-value above 1e-6), missing CDR3, stop codons, out-of-frame junctions, or ambiguous translated residues. A V3J clonotype was defined by an identical inferred V gene, J gene, and CDR3 amino acid sequence. To compute the percentage overlap between repertoires, the number of shared unique clonotypes was divided by the size of the smaller repertoire. Repertoire richness was assessed with RTK rarefaction, the Chao1 estimator, and Recon v2.1 estimates of unobserved clonotypes. This immuneACCESS table, as held by TCRdb, lists in-frame sequences with V and J called but not all clones. Of the missing ones, under half trace to an unresolved V gene in checked studies; the others have no known cause. V and J calls and clone size come straight from that table; D and trimming were deduced from the DNA. This sample lists 500,000 to 650,000 clones; around 78% were detected once. Approximately 12% of the sample belongs to the ten largest clones.

In the case of this clone: Its antigen has not been determined. Base qualities are not at hand, and no much larger clone is one base apart.

The rearranged segments are TRBV5-6 and TRBJ2-3; 8 bases in the middle match TRBD1. The receptor comes from a woman aged 40-49 years in good health. Some clones in this sample may be carry-over from other donors' samples. Sequencing used PBMCs. The CDR3 corresponds to CASRLTGTGTDTQYF. The bases are TGTGCCAGCAGACTGACGGGGACAGGTACAGATACGCAGTATTTT.